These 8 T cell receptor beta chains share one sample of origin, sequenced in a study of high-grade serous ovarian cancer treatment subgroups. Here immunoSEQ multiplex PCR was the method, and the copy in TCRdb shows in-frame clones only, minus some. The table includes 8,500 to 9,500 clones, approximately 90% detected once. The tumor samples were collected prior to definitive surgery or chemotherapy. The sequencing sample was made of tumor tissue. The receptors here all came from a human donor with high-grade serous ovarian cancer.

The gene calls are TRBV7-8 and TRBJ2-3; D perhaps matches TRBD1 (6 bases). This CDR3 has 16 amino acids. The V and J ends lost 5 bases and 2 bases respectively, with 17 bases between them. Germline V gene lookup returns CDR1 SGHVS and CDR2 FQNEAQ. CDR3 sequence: CASSKGQSRSTDTQYF. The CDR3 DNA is TGTGCCAGCAGCAAAGGACAGTCAAGATCCACAGATACGCAGTATTTT.

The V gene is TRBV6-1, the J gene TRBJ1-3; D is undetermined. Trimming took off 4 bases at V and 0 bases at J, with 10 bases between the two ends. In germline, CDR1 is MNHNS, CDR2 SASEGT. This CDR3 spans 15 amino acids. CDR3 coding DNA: TGTGCCAGCAGTGGTCCGATCTTCTCTGGAAACACCATATATTTT. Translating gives CASSGPIFSGNTIYF.

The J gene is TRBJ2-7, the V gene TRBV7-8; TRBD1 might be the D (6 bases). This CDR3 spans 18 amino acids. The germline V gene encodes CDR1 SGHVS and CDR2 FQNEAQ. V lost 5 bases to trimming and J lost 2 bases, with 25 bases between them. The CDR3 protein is CASSLRRGPGVPPYEQYF. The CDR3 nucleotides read TGTGCCAGCAGCCTAAGAAGAGGCCCAGGGGTGCCACCCTACGAGCAGTACTTC.

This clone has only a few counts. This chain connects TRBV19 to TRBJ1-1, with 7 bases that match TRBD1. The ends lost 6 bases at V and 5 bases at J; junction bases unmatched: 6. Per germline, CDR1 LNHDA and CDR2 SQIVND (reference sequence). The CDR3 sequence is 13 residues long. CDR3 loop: CASSGQVLTEAFF. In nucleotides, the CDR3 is TGTGCCAGTAGCGGACAGGTATTGACTGAAGCTTTCTTT.

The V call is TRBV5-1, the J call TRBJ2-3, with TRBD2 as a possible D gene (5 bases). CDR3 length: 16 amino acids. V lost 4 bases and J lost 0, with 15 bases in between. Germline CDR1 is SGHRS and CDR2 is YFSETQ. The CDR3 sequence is CASSGRPDGSTDTQYF. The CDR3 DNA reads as TGCGCCAGCAGCGGGAGACCGGACGGTAGCACAGATACGCAGTATTTT.

In nucleotides, the CDR3 is TGCGCCAGCAGCCAAGATAGGCAGCAGGGTGGGTACGAGCAGTACTTC. Translation: CASSQDRQQGGYEQYF. V gene TRBV4-3 combines with J gene TRBJ2-7, with D possibly being TRBD1 (5 bases). CDR1 LGHNA and CDR2 YSLEER come from the germline V gene. Deletions cut 0 bases from V and 4 bases from J, with 16 bases between. This CDR3 comprises 16 residues.

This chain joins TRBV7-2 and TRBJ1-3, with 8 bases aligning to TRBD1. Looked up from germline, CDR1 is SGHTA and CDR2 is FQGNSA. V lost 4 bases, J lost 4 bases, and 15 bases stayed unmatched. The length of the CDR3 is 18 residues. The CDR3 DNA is TGTGCCAGCAGCTCGACACCGGGACAGGCGCCGAGAGGAAACACCATATATTTT. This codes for CASSSTPGQAPRGNTIYF.

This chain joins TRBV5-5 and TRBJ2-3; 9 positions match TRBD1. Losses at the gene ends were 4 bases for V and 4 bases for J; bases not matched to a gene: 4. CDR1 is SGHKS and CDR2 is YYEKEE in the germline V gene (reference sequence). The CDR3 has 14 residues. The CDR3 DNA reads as TGTGCCAGCAGCCTGGACAGGGGCCCAGATACGCAGTATTTT. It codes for CASSLDRGPDTQYF.